Presented here are 4 T cell receptor beta chains from one specimen sequenced in a study of blood T cells in healthy people across ages. It was with a sample-barcoded 5' primer and a J-beta primer mix that a second PCR of roughly 6 to 11 cycles was run. MiXCR was run by TCRdb on the 5' RACE reads, yielding one entry per CDR3 protein. The sample contains about 570,000 distinct CDR3 sequences, about 25% of which appear only once. The material sequenced was blood. Receptors were obtained from a woman between 65 and 79 years old in good health.

This clonotype was observed a few times. The V call is TRBV11-2, the J call TRBJ2-4, with a tentative D call TRBD1 (6 bases). Germline loops: CDR1 SGHAT, CDR2 FQNNGV. Trimming cost V 0 bases and J 0 bases, with 18 bases left between them. The CDR3 is 19 amino acids. The CDR3 bases are TGTGCCAGCAGCTTAGATCTGGGTACAGGGACGCTAGCCAAAAACATTCAGTACTTC. The encoded protein is CASSLDLGTGTLAKNIQYF. The variable domain in full, with the rest retrieved from reference TRBV11-2 and TRBJ2-4, is EAGVAQSPRYKIIEKRQSVAFWCNPISGHATLYWYQQILGQGPKLLIQFQNNGVVDDSQLPKDRFSAERLKGVDSTLKIQPAKLEDSAVYLCASSLDLGTGTLAKNIQYFGAGTRLSVL.

The chain employs TRBV5-1 and TRBJ2-5, with 10 bases fitting TRBD1. The CDR3 covers 16 residues. Germline V gene sequence: CDR1 SGHRS, CDR2 YFSETQ. V lost 6 bases to trimming and J lost 4 bases; unmatched junction nucleotides: 12. CDR3 sequence reads: CASTEPGTGVTETQYF. In DNA form, the CDR3 reads TGCGCCAGCACAGAACCAGGGACAGGGGTGACAGAGACCCAGTACTTC.

This sequence joins TRBV5-6 and TRBJ1-3; no clear D. Germline CDR1 reads SGHDT; CDR2 reads YYEEEE. Trimming shortened V by 5 bases and J by 0 bases, and 12 bases separated the two germline ends. The length of the CDR3 is 15 residues. The CDR3 nucleotides read TGTGCCAGCAGTCTCTGGAGGCCCTCTGGAAACACCATATATTTT. Its protein product is CASSLWRPSGNTIYF.

This clonotype appeared a few times. The chain uses TRBV5-1 and TRBJ2-5; D remains ambiguous. Trimming removed 3 bases at V and 4 bases at J, with 19 bases between. The CDR3 is 16 amino acids. CDR1 and CDR2 from the germline V gene are SGHRS and YFSETQ. The CDR3 region has the DNA TGCGCCAGCAGCTCAGGACCGGTAGGGATCGGAGAGACCCAGTACTTC. Encoded protein: CASSSGPVGIGETQYF.